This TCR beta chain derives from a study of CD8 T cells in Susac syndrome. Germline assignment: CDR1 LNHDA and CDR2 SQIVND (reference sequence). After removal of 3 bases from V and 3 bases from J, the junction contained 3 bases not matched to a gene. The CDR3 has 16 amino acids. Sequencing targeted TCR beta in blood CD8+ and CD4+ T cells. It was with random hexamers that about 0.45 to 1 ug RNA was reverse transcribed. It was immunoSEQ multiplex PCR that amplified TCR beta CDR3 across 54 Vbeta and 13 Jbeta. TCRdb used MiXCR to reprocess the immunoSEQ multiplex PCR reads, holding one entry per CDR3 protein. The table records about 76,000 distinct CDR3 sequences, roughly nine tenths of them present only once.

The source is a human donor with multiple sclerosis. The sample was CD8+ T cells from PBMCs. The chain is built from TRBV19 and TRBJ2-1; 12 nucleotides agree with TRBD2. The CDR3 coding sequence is TGTGCCAGTAGTATCTCGACTAGCGGGAGCTACAATGAGCAGTTCTTC. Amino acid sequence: CASSISTSGSYNEQFF.